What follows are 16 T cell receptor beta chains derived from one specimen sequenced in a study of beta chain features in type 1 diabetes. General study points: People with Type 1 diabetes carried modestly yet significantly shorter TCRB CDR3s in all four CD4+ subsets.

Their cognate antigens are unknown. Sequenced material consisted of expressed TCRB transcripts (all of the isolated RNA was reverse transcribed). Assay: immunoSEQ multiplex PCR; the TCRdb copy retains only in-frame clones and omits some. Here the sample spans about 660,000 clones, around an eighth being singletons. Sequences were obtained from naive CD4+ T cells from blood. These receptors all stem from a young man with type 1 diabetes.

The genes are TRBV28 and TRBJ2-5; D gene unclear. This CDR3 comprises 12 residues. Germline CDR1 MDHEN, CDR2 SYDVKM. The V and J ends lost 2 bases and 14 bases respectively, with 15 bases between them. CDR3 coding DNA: TGTGCCAGCAGTTTAGAAGGGCACAGAGGATACTTC. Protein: CASSLEGHRGYF. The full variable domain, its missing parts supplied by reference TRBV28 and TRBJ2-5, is DVKVTQSSRYLVKRTGEKVFLECVQDMDHENMFWYRQDPGLGLRLIYFSYDVKMKEKGDIPEGYSVSREKKERFSLILESASTNQTSMYLCASSLEGHRGYFGPGTRLLVL.

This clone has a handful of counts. The CDR3 nucleotides are TGTGCCAGCAGCGTAATCCCAGCAGATGGCTACACCTTC. Translating gives CASSVIPADGYTF. The chain is built from TRBV9 and TRBJ1-2, with D unresolved. The CDR3 runs 13 residues. Germline V lookup: CDR1 SGDLS, CDR2 YYNGEE. The V gene lost 1 base and the J gene lost 6 bases, with 10 bases spanning the gap.

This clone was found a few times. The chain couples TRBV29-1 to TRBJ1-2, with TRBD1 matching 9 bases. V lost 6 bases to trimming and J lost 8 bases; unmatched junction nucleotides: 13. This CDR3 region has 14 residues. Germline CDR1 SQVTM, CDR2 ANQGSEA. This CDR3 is CSVGDREARLGYTF. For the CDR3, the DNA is TGCAGCGTGGGGGACAGGGAGGCGCGTTTGGGCTACACCTTC.

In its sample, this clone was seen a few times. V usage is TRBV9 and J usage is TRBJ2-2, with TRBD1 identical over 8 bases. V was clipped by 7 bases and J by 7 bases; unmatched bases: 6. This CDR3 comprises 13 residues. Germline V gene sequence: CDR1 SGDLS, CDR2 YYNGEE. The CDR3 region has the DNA TGTGCCAGCTCCCAGGGGGCCGGCGGGGAGCTGTTTTTT. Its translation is CASSQGAGGELFF.

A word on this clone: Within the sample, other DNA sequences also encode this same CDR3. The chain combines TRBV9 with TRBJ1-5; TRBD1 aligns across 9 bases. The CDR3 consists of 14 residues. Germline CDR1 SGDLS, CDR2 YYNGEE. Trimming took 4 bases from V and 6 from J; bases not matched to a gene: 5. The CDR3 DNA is TGTGCCAGCAGCTTGGGACAGGGTGGTCAGCCCCAGCATTTT. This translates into CASSLGQGGQPQHF.

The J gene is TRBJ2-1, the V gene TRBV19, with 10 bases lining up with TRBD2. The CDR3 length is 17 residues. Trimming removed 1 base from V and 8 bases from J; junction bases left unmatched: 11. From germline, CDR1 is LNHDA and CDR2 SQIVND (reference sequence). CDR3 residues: CASSIAHTLAGLYEQFF. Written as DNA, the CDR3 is TGTGCCAGTAGTATAGCACACACACTAGCGGGACTGTATGAGCAGTTCTTC.

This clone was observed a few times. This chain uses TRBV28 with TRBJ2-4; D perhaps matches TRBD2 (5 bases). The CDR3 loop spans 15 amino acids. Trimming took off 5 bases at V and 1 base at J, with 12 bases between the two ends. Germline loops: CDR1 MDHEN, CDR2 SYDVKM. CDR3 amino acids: CASSPAGLAKNIQYF. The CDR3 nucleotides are TGTGCCAGCAGTCCCGCGGGCTTGGCCAAAAACATTCAGTACTTC.

The CDR3 bases are TGTGCCAGCAGTGTTTCAAGGGTGAGCTACGAGCAGTACTTC. This gives the protein CASSVSRVSYEQYF. The chain carries TRBV2 and TRBJ2-7; D remains unclear. Germline loops: CDR1 SNHLY, CDR2 FYNNEI. The length of the CDR3 is 14 residues. Trimming stripped 4 bases from V and 3 bases from J, with 13 bases between.

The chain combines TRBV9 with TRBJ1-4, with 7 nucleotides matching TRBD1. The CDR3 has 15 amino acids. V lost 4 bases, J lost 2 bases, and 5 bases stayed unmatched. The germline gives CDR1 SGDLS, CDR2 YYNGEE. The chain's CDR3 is CASSSLQGTNEKLFF. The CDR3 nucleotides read TGTGCCAGCAGCTCGCTACAGGGGACTAATGAAAAACTGTTTTTT. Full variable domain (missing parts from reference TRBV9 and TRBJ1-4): DSGVTQTPKHLITATGQRVTLRCSPRSGDLSVYWYQQSLDQGLQFLIQYYNGEERAKGNILERFSAQQFPDLHSELNLSSLELGDSALYFCASSSLQGTNEKLFFGSGTQLSVL.

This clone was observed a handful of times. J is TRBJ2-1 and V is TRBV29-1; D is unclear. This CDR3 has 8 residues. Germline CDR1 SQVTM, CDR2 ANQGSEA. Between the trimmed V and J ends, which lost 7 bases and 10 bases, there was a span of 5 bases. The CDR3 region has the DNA TGCAGCGCCACAGAGCAGTTCTTC. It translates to CSATEQFF.

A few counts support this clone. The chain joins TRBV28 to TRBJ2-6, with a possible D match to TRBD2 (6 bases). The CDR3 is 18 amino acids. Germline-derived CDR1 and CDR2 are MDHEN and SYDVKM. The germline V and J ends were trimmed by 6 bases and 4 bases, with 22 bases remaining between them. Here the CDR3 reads CASRPMRGVLTGANVLTF. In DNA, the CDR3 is TGTGCCAGCAGGCCCATGCGGGGAGTCCTGACCGGGGCCAACGTCCTGACTTTC. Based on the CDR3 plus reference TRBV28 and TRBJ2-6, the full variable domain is DVKVTQSSRYLVKRTGEKVFLECVQDMDHENMFWYRQDPGLGLRLIYFSYDVKMKEKGDIPEGYSVSREKKERFSLILESASTNQTSMYLCASRPMRGVLTGANVLTFGAGSRLTVL.

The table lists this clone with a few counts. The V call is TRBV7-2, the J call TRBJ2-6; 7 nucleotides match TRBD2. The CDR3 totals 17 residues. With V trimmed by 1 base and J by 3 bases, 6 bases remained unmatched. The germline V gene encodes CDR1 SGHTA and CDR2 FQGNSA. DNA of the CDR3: TGTGCCAGCAGCTTAGTACGCGGGAGAGGTGGGGCCAACGTCCTGACTTTC. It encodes CASSLVRGRGGANVLTF.

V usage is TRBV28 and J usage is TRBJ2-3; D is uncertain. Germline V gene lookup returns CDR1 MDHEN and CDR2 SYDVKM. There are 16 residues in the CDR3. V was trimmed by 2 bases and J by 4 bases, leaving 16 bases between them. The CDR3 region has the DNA TGTGCCAGCAGTTTACAAGAAAGAAGGAGATCAGATACGCAGTATTTT. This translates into CASSLQERRRSDTQYF.

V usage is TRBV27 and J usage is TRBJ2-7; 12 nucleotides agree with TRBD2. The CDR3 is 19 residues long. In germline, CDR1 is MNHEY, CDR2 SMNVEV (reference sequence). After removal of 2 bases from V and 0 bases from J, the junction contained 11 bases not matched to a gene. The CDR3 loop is CASSLRPALAGGSSYEQYF. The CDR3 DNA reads TGTGCCAGCAGTTTAAGGCCCGCACTAGCGGGAGGAAGCTCCTACGAGCAGTACTTC.

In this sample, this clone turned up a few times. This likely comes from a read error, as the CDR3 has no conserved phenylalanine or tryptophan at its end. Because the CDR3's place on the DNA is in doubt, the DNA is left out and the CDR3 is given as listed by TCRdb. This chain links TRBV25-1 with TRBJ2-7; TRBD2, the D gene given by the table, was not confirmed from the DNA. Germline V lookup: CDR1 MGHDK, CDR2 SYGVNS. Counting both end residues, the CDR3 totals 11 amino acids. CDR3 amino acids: CASVPRAGELY.

The CDR3 reads CASSLARLPGELFF. CDR3 coding DNA: TGTGCCAGCAGCTTAGCGCGGCTCCCCGGGGAGCTGTTTTTT. V gene TRBV7-8 combines with J gene TRBJ2-2; no firm D call. There are 14 residues in the CDR3. Trimming pared 0 bases from V and 6 bases from J, leaving 8 bases between. CDR1 and CDR2 (germline): SGHVS, FQNEAQ.